These T cell receptor beta chains were read from a single sample in a study of blood T cell repertoires in COVID-19. Method: immunoSEQ multiplex PCR; TCRdb's copy keeps in-frame clones and lacks some. The table lists 250,000 to 300,000 clones, around 92% of them singletons. The source material was PBMCs or T cells enriched from blood (not recorded which). The receptors were gathered from a woman in her fifties or sixties who had recovered from COVID-19. The CDR3 runs from the conserved cysteine through the conserved F or W. Fields, in order: J gene, V gene, CDR3 protein.

J: TRBJ1-4; V: TRBV28; CDR3: CASSFFIGGRGEKLFF
J: TRBJ2-7; V: TRBV27; CDR3: CASSLSGGEQYF
J: TRBJ1-2; V: TRBV28; CDR3: CASSPPRENYGYTF
J: TRBJ2-3; V: TRBV4-2; CDR3: CASGRDRDTQYF
J: TRBJ2-3; V: TRBV2; CDR3: CASTRARETDTQYF
J: TRBJ1-2; V: TRBV3-1/TRBV3-2; CDR3: CASSRDSLNYGYTF
J: TRBJ1-5; V: TRBV14; CDR3: CASSQGGLGQPQHF
J: TRBJ1-6; V: TRBV9; CDR3: CASSVEGTGSSPLHF
J: TRBJ2-5; V: TRBV14; CDR3: CASSRTGVYETQYF
J: TRBJ1-5; V: TRBV27; CDR3: CASSYRGANQPQHF
J: TRBJ1-5; V: TRBV6-1; CDR3: CASSDDRRSNQPQHF
J: TRBJ2-1; V: TRBV5-1; CDR3: CASSPATSGSAEQFF
J: TRBJ1-1; V: TRBV7-8; CDR3: CASSLSWNTEAFF
J: TRBJ1-1; V: TRBV3-1/TRBV3-2; CDR3: CASSQRLDTEAFF
J: TRBJ2-3; V: TRBV3-1/TRBV3-2; CDR3: CASSHRSRSDTQYF
J: TRBJ2-7; V: TRBV19; CDR3: CASSPRTGGRYEQYF
J: TRBJ1-5; V: TRBV7-2; CDR3: CASSPEGTFYGPQHF
J: TRBJ1-2; V: TRBV7-3; CDR3: CASSRGGVYGYTF
J: TRBJ1-5; V: TRBV30; CDR3: CAWSPLPHAGSNQPQHF
J: TRBJ1-1; V: TRBV15; CDR3: CATRKDRVEAFF
J: TRBJ2-5; V: TRBV6-2/TRBV6-3; CDR3: CASSPQETQYF
J: TRBJ2-3; V: TRBV4-1; CDR3: CASSRGITDTQYF